This T cell receptor (beta chain) was found in a study of shared clonotypes between healthy human individuals (dated by TCRdb to 2020 to 2022). With regard to the full study: A couple of women and three men aged 18 to 49 years were included in the cohort. Per donor, three plates each were used for CD4 naive and CD4 memory, two for CD8 naive, and one for CD8 memory. To estimate repertoire size and how much clonotypes are shared between individuals, the study performed deep sequencing of blood TCR repertoires from roughly five healthy adults. Different laboratories and diverse techniques were used to prepare libraries and sequence TCR repertoires, to increase sequencing depth and limit assay-specific biases. Leukapheresis yielded between about 0.85 and 10 billion PBMCs per donor.

As concerns this clone: Its antigen is currently not known. Within one base of it there is no much larger clone, and no base qualities were kept.

The donors were healthy, HIV-negative adults who had no recently reported acute infections or vaccinations. Every donor was a Caucasian adult living in Nashville, Tennessee, USA. CD4+ T cells were enriched by magnetic negative selection; naive cells were then positively selected on CD45RA, and the negative fraction formed the memory subset. Blood was collected by leukapheresis, and PBMCs were isolated by Ficoll-Histopaque density gradient centrifugation and then cryopreserved in liquid nitrogen vapor phase. Purity and quantity of every magnetically sorted T cell population were checked by analytical flow cytometry. Genomic DNA was isolated from each sorted fraction and quantified by UV absorbance on a Nanodrop 2000c. Trimming costs V 6 bases and J 2 bases, and their ends lie 13 bases apart. The cysteine opens and the phenylalanine closes a CDR3 of 14 amino acids. The only DNA kept is the CDR3, 42 bases in frame from the first base. CDR1 and CDR2 are read off the germline V gene as SNHLY and FYNNEI.

Using the deep immunoSEQ assay, multiplex PCR amplified TCR CDR3 regions from genomic DNA. Extracted genomic DNA from each cell subset was spread evenly across all wells of several immunoSEQ 96-well plates, with each plate serving as a replicate. For sorted subsets, about 200 ng genomic DNA, equal to 30,000 to 35,000 T cell genomes, was loaded into each replicate PCR. Purified libraries were quantified with a Qubit 3.0 fluorometer, sized on a Bioanalyzer 2100, and re-quantified with the KAPA Library Quantification kit. Every immunoSEQ 96-well plate was sequenced on a dedicated single-read 150-cycle Illumina NextSeq 550 flow cell. The published analysis was carried out like this. Because the immunoSEQ output included only junctional sequences and no quality scores, the filtering could not be the same as the filtering used for full-length reads. To assign V/J genes and CDR3, sequences were annotated against IMGT germline references using PyIR, a Python wrapper for IgBLAST v1.9. Reads were removed for weak V/J assignments (E-value above 1e-6), missing CDR3, stop codons, out-of-frame junctions, or ambiguous translated residues. A V3J clonotype was defined by an identical inferred V gene, J gene, and CDR3 amino acid sequence. The percentage overlap between two repertoires was calculated by dividing the number of shared unique clonotypes by the size of the smaller repertoire. Three approaches were used to assess repertoire richness: RTK rarefaction, the Chao1 estimator, and Recon v2.1 estimates of unobserved clonotypes. OLGA was used to compute generation probabilities for all TCRbeta clonotypes that the gDNA method yielded from a handful of donors. TCRdb's version of the immuneACCESS table is confined to in-frame rearrangements and falls short of the full clone set. An unresolved V gene accounts for under half of the shortfall where checked; the remainder is of unknown origin. From that table come the V and J calls and clone size; the DNA was used to work out D and trimming. The sample has roughly 2 million clones on record, under 97% of them singletons. Over 0.1% of the sample belongs to the ten largest clones.

Points the paper makes about the study in general: The genetic and exposure-history diversity represented was limited by the small number of donors. Sharing across a few donors was observed for about 5% of naive CD4, 3% to 3.5% of naive CD8, 2.3% of memory CD4, and roughly 0.4% of memory CD8 clonotypes. Sampling was restricted to blood, and TCR repertoires in tissue are likely to differ from TCR repertoires in blood. Pairwise subsampling led to the expectation that sequencing depth would affect the degree of clonotype sharing among donors. Clonotypes shared by all four sorted-subset donors showed higher generation probabilities than non-shared clonotypes. Naive subsets generally had larger estimated clonotype richness than memory subsets did. Even with the large sequencing depth, rarefaction of the sorted-subset datasets indicated that sequencing was incomplete.

The receptor's source is a young man in good health. Sequencing was carried out using naive CD4+ T cells sorted from blood. Sample cell subset or site, as interpreted from the label and publication: CD45RA+ positively selected. The chain is assembled from TRBV2 and TRBJ1-2; confidence is insufficient to name the D gene. The nucleotide sequence is given as TGTGCCAGCAGGGCCGATTCGGAAAACTATGGCTACACCTTC. Its coded protein is CASRADSENYGYTF.